The TCR beta chain under discussion was sequenced for a study of cytomegalovirus exposure and HLA in healthy donors. Study-level findings and limits: The authors considered a cluster of highly shared sequence variants likely to be a sequencing artifact.

Despite likely unrecorded immune exposures, the donors were nominally healthy at the time of sampling. The PCR had 60 Vbeta and 13 Jbeta primers. Method: immunoSEQ multiplex PCR; TCRdb's copy keeps in-frame clones and lacks some. The data hold about 160,000 clones, with 84% observed a single time. As concerns this clone: Its antigen remains unknown.

Material for sequencing was PBMCs. The sequence was collected from a man aged 18 to 30 in good health and CMV-seronegative.

The CDR3 is CASSLDSNTEAFF. In nucleotides, the CDR3 is TGTGCCAGCAGCTTAGACAGTAACACTGAAGCTTTCTTT. The chain combines TRBV7-6 with TRBJ1-1, with D unresolved. Trimming pared 1 base from V and 2 bases from J, leaving 5 bases between. This CDR3 region has 13 residues. Germline V CDR1 and CDR2: SGHVS, FNYEAQ.